What follows are 3 T cell receptor beta chains derived from one specimen sequenced in a study of identical twins. Each CDR3 protein is one row after TCRdb ran MiXCR on the 5' RACE reads. This sample has under 900,000 distinct CDR3 sequences; around an eighth occur once, and the top ten carry roughly 1.5%. This sample was shared with a second study, whose subject was yellow fever vaccine responses in identical twins.

The sequenced sample consisted of PBMCs. These receptors all come from a woman in her late teens or twenties in good health.

This chain joins TRBV10-3 and TRBJ2-5, with D hard to call. The germline V gene encodes CDR1 ENHRY and CDR2 SYGVKD. Between the trimmed V and J ends, which lost 3 bases and 8 bases, there was a span of 7 bases. This CDR3 spans 11 amino acids. The CDR3 is CAISDTTTQYF. In nucleotides, the CDR3 is TGTGCCATCAGTGATACGACCACCCAGTACTTC.

The V gene is TRBV12-3 or TRBV12-4, the J gene TRBJ2-1, with TRBD2 matching 10 bases. The CDR3 loop spans 13 amino acids. V lost 6 bases to trimming and J lost 8 bases; unmatched junction nucleotides: 4. The CDR3 region is CASRPLAGDEQFF. The CDR3 coding sequence is TGTGCCAGCAGACCGCTAGCGGGAGATGAGCAGTTCTTC.

This clonotype was seen a few times. The V gene is TRBV7-9, the J gene TRBJ1-1; D may be TRBD1 (5 bases). Trimming removed 4 bases from V and 4 bases from J, with 19 bases in between. The V gene's germline CDR1 is SEHNR and CDR2 FQNEAQ (reference sequence). The CDR3 covers 16 residues. The CDR3 loop reads CASSYVPPGPGTEAFF. CDR3 sequence (DNA): TGTGCCAGCAGCTACGTTCCCCCGGGACCCGGCACTGAAGCTTTCTTT.